This T cell receptor (beta chain) was sequenced during a study of T cells in Graves' hyperthyroidism and ophthalmopathy. RNA transcripts were the template for amplifying TCR beta CDR3 regions. Primed by the HTBI set, a first-round RT-PCR was run on the TCR CDR3. A single record per CDR3 protein comes from TCRdb applying MiXCR to the multiplex PCR reads. The data hold hundreds of thousands of distinct CDR3 sequences, with around 17% observed a single time. This clonotype was recorded many times. The receptor's source is a man aged 35 to 55 with Graves' hyperthyroidism. Input material: blood.

CDR3 nucleotide sequence: TGTGCCAGCAGCAAAAAAAGGGTTCAGGGTCGGGAGACCCAGTACTTC. As protein: CASSKKRVQGRETQYF. J is TRBJ2-5 and V is TRBV7-9; D possibly corresponds to TRBD1 (5 bases). The length of the CDR3 is 16 residues. Germline assignment: CDR1 SEHNR and CDR2 FQNEAQ (reference sequence). V lost 5 bases, J lost 5 bases, and 21 bases lay in between.